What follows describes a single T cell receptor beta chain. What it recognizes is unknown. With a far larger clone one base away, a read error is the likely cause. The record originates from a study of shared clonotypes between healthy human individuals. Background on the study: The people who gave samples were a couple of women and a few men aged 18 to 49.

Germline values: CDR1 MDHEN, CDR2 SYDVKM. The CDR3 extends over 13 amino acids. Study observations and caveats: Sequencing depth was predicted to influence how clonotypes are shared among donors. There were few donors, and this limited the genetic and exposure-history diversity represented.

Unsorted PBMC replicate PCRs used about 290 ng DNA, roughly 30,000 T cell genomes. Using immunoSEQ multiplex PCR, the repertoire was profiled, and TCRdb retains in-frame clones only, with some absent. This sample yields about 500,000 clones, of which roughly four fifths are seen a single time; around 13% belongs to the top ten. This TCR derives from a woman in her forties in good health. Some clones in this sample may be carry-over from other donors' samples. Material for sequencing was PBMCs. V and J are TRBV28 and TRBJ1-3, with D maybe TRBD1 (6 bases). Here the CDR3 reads CASIGTSGNAIYF. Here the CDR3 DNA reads TGTGCCAGCATCGGGACATCAGGAAACGCCATATATTTT.